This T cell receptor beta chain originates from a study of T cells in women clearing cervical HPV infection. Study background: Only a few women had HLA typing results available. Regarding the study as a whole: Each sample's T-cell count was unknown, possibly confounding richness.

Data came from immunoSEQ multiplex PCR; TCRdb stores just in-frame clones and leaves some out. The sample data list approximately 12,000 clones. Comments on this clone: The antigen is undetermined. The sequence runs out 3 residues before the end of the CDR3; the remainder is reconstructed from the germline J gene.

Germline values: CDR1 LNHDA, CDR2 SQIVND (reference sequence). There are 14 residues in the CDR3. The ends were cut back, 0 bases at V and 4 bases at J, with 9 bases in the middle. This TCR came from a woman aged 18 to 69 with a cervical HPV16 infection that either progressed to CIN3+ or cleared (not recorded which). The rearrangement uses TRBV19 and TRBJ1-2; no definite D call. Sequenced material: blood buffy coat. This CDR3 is CASSIDRGAYGYTF. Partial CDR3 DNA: TGTGCCAGTAGTATAGATCGCGGTGCCTATGGC.